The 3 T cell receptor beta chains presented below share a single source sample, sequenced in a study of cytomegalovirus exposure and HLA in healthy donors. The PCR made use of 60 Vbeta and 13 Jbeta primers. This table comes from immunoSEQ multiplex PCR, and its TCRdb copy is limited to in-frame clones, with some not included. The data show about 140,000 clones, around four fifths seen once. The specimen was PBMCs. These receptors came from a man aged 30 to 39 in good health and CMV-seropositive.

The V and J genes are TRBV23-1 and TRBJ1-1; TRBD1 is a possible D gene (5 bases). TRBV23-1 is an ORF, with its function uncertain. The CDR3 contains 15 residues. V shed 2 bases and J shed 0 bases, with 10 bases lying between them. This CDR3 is CASSQNGQMNTEAFF. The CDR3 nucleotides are TGCGCCAGCAGTCAAAACGGACAAATGAACACTGAAGCTTTCTTT.

The DNA for the CDR3 is TGCGCCAGCAGCCCTGGACAGGGGGCCTACGAGCAGTACTTC. It is translated as CASSPGQGAYEQYF. The chain has TRBV5-1 and TRBJ2-7; 10 bases are shared with TRBD1. This CDR3 has 14 residues. Germline CDR1 and CDR2: SGHRS and YFSETQ. V trimming: 4 bases; J trimming: 2 bases; junction bases outside the gene matches: 3. Full variable domain (outside the CDR3, taken from reference TRBV5-1 and TRBJ2-7): KAGVTQTPRYLIKTRGQQVTLSCSPISGHRSVSWYQQTPGQGLQFLFEYFSETQRNKGNFPGRFSGRQFSNSRSEMNVSTLELGDSALYLCASSPGQGAYEQYFGPGTRLTVT.

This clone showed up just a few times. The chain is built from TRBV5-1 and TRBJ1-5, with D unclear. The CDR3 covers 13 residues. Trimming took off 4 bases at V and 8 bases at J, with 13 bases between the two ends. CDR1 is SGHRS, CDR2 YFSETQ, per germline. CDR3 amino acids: CASSTDPGKPQHF. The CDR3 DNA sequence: TGCGCCAGCAGCACCGACCCGGGGAAGCCCCAGCATTTT.